This T cell receptor beta chain comes out of a study of blood T cells in healthy people across ages. It was with a sample-barcoded 5' primer and a J-beta primer mix that a second PCR of roughly 6 to 11 cycles was run. MiXCR was run by TCRdb on the 5' RACE reads, yielding one entry per CDR3 protein. The repertoire holds 700,000 to 850,000 distinct CDR3 sequences, about 53% seen once, with approximately 41% in the top ten. The CDR3 totals 17 residues. The V gene end was trimmed by 3 bases and the J gene end by 3 bases; junction bases not matched to a gene: 9. The sequence derives from a man older than 75 in good health. The V call is TRBV12-3 or TRBV12-4, the J call TRBJ2-5; TRBD2 agrees at 11 bases. Sample: blood. The CDR3 bases are TGTGCCAGCAGTTTCATCGACCTAGCGGGAGGAGAAGAGACCCAGTACTTC. Amino acids: CASSFIDLAGGEETQYF.